The 28 T cell receptor beta chains presented below share a single source sample, sequenced in a study of blood T cell repertoires in COVID-19. Sequencing used immunoSEQ multiplex PCR; TCRdb keeps in-frame clones, though not all of them. The table has about 150,000 clones, approximately 79% seen once; the top ten hold over 8.5%. The sample consisted of peripheral blood. The receptors were sampled from a man between 50 and 59 years old with active or convalescent COVID-19.

The J gene is TRBJ1-1, the V gene TRBV18; D remains unclear. The CDR3 covers 13 residues. V was cut by 4 bases and J by 6 bases, with 12 bases left in between. Germline CDR1 and CDR2: KGHSH and LQKENI. Here the CDR3 reads CASSLRVESEAFF. The DNA for the CDR3 is TGTGCCAGCTCACTCCGGGTCGAGTCTGAAGCTTTCTTT.

The chain employs TRBV7-9 and TRBJ2-5, with TRBD1 identical over 7 bases. The trim removed 5 bases at V and 5 bases at J, leaving 8 bases unmatched. The CDR3 length is 14 residues. Germline CDR1 SEHNR, CDR2 FQNEAQ (reference sequence). The CDR3 region has the DNA TGTGCCAGCAGCAAAGGACAGGCCGGGGAGACCCAGTACTTC. The encoded protein is CASSKGQAGETQYF.

The chain links TRBV9 to TRBJ1-2; 9 bases agree with TRBD1. The CDR3 is 14 amino acids. Looked up from germline, CDR1 is SGDLS and CDR2 is YYNGEE. With V trimmed by 4 bases and J by 3 bases, 4 bases remained unmatched. In nucleotides, the CDR3 is TGTGCCAGCAGCCTCGGACAGGGGCACTATGGCTACACCTTC. Translated: CASSLGQGHYGYTF. Full variable domain (missing parts from reference TRBV9 and TRBJ1-2): DSGVTQTPKHLITATGQRVTLRCSPRSGDLSVYWYQQSLDQGLQFLIQYYNGEERAKGNILERFSAQQFPDLHSELNLSSLELGDSALYFCASSLGQGHYGYTFGSGTRLTVV.

The gene calls are TRBV28 and TRBJ2-1; perhaps TRBD1 as D (6 bases). The CDR3 covers 13 residues. V was shortened by 0 bases and J by 15 bases, with 15 bases between the two germline ends. Germline CDR1 reads MDHEN; CDR2 reads SYDVKM. The CDR3: CASSLWDSGLRFF. CDR3 bases: TGTGCCAGCAGTTTATGGGACAGCGGATTGCGGTTCTTC.

This clone was picked up a small number of times. The chain uses TRBV6-6 and TRBJ2-5; possible D gene TRBD1, 7 bases. CDR3 length: 16 residues. V was clipped by 7 bases and J by 1 base, with 19 bases between them. The germline gives CDR1 MNHNY, CDR2 SVGAGI (reference sequence). Here the CDR3 reads CASTLAGGTAQETQYF. The DNA for the CDR3 is TGTGCCAGCACCCTCGCTGGCGGGACAGCCCAAGAGACCCAGTACTTC.

CDR3 nucleotides: TGTGCCAGCAGTACCTTACAAGTGGTAAGAGCGGATACGCAGTATTTT. Residues: CASSTLQVVRADTQYF. The V and J genes are TRBV5-4 and TRBJ2-3; no firm D call. Trimming took 5 bases from V and 6 from J, leaving 22 bases between them. Germline loops: CDR1 SGHNT, CDR2 YYREEE (reference sequence). The CDR3 covers 16 residues.

The V and J genes are TRBV29-1 and TRBJ2-5; the D gene is possibly TRBD2 (6 bases). From germline, CDR1 is SQVTM and CDR2 ANQGSEA. V shed 7 bases and J shed 2 bases, with 14 bases lying between them. This CDR3 region has 13 residues. The CDR3: CSGRGSGQETQYF. In nucleotides, the CDR3 is TGCAGCGGGAGGGGATCGGGGCAAGAGACCCAGTACTTC.

This chain's CDR3 is CATRAGTGGTEAFF. The CDR3 DNA is TGTGCCACCAGGGCAGGGACAGGGGGGACTGAAGCTTTCTTT. This sequence joins TRBV24-1 and TRBJ1-1, with TRBD1 matching 11 bases. This CDR3 spans 14 amino acids. V gave up 7 bases and J gave up 5 bases; unmatched junction bases: 5. Germline-derived CDR1 and CDR2 are KGHDR and SFDVKD.

V is TRBV28 and J is TRBJ2-5, with 7 bases that match TRBD1. There are 11 residues in the CDR3. CDR1 and CDR2 (germline): MDHEN, SYDVKM. V shed 3 bases and J 12 bases; nucleotides not matched to a gene: 4. The CDR3 DNA reads TGTGCCAGCAGTTTGGACAGGCGCGAGTACTTC. Residues: CASSLDRREYF.

This clone was counted a few times. J is TRBJ2-7 and V is TRBV6-5; tentative D call: TRBD2 (6 bases). The CDR3 contains 13 residues. Germline V CDR1 and CDR2: MNHEY, SVGAGI. Trimming cost V 2 bases and J 6 bases, with 11 bases left between them. For the CDR3, the DNA is TGTGCCAGCAGTTACGCCAGGAGGGCCGAGCAGTACTTC. This translates into CASSYARRAEQYF.

The CDR3 DNA reads TGTGCCAGCAAGGATCCCACTAGGGAGCAGTACTTC. The encoded protein is CASKDPTREQYF. The gene calls are TRBV6-5 and TRBJ2-7; perhaps TRBD2 as D (5 bases). Germline lookup yields CDR1 MNHEY and CDR2 SVGAGI. V lost 7 bases, J lost 7 bases, and 14 bases lay in between. This CDR3 is 12 amino acids long.

V gene TRBV6-5 combines with J gene TRBJ2-5, with 7 bases lining up with TRBD1. V shed 0 bases and J 2 bases; nucleotides not matched to a gene: 3. Germline V gene lookup returns CDR1 MNHEY and CDR2 SVGAGI. This CDR3 spans 15 amino acids. The CDR3 sequence is CASSYSRTGQETQYF. CDR3 nucleotide sequence: TGTGCCAGCAGTTACTCGAGGACAGGACAAGAGACCCAGTACTTC.

This chain uses TRBV4-1 with TRBJ2-5; 9 bases map to TRBD1. This CDR3 is 13 amino acids long. Trimming cost V 8 bases and J 5 bases; bases outside gene matches: 6. Per germline, CDR1 MGHRA and CDR2 YSYEKL. The CDR3, as DNA: TGCGCCAGCTCGAAACAGGGGGCGGAGACCCAGTACTTC. Its protein is CASSKQGAETQYF.

V is TRBV19 and J is TRBJ1-5; no reliable D call. The CDR3 totals 18 residues. The V gene's germline CDR1 is LNHDA and CDR2 SQIVND (reference sequence). Trimming shortened V by 3 bases and J by 0 bases, and 18 bases separated the two germline ends. The CDR3: CASSIPSREYNSNQPQHF. DNA for the CDR3: TGTGCCAGTAGTATCCCATCGCGGGAATACAATAGCAATCAGCCCCAGCATTTT.

J is TRBJ2-7 and V is TRBV7-9; the match to TRBD1 covers 9 bases. The CDR3 is made up of 14 amino acids. After removal of 7 bases from V and 6 bases from J, the junction contained 10 bases not matched to a gene. From germline, CDR1 is SEHNR and CDR2 FQNEAQ (reference sequence). The DNA of the CDR3 is TGTGCCAGCAAAACAGGGGGCGCGTCGGTCGAGCAGTACTTC. Its translation is CASKTGGASVEQYF.

V usage is TRBV27 and J usage is TRBJ2-7; 9 positions match TRBD1. The CDR3 consists of 13 residues. CDR1 and CDR2 from the germline V gene are MNHEY and SMNVEV (reference sequence). J lost 6 bases, V lost 3 bases, and 3 bases had no gene match. The CDR3 here is CASSFGDRVEQYF. In nucleotides, the CDR3 is TGTGCCAGCAGTTTCGGGGACAGGGTCGAGCAGTACTTC.

This clone has a handful of counts. The V gene is TRBV7-9, the J gene TRBJ1-5; tentative D call: TRBD1 (5 bases). V lost 7 bases to trimming and J lost 6 bases, with 19 bases between them. Germline CDR1 and CDR2: SEHNR and FQNEAQ (reference sequence). CDR3 length equals 15 residues. The CDR3 DNA reads TGTGCCAGCACCAATGGGGGGGGTACCGGTCAGCCCCAGCATTTT. Amino acids: CASTNGGGTGQPQHF.

This chain joins TRBV27 and TRBJ1-1; D remains ambiguous. The V and J ends lost 6 bases and 11 bases respectively, with 16 bases between them. This CDR3 spans 12 amino acids. Germline assignment: CDR1 MNHEY and CDR2 SMNVEV (reference sequence). CDR3 sequence reads: CASSPRGTSAFF. The DNA for the CDR3 is TGTGCCAGCAGCCCCAGAGGAACCTCCGCTTTCTTT.

The chain employs TRBV14 and TRBJ2-3; a weak D match, TRBD2 (6 bases). The length of the CDR3 is 13 residues. With 5 bases removed from V and 6 bases from J, the gap between germline ends came to 12 bases. Germline lookup yields CDR1 SGHDN and CDR2 FVKESK. CDR3: CASSWRALDTQYF. CDR3 coding DNA: TGTGCCAGCAGCTGGAGGGCTCTTGATACGCAGTATTTT.

The chain combines TRBV6-5 with TRBJ2-7, with a weak D call TRBD2 (5 bases). Germline V gene data show CDR1 as MNHEY and CDR2 as SVGAGI. The CDR3 is made up of 12 amino acids. V was trimmed by 6 bases and J by 6 bases, leaving 12 bases between them. In nucleotides, the CDR3 is TGTGCCAGCAGCACGATAGGAGGCGAGCAGTACTTC. It codes for CASSTIGGEQYF.

This chain joins TRBV23-1 and TRBJ1-3, with unresolved D. TRBV23-1 belongs to the ORF category, with a function that is uncertain. This CDR3 has 12 residues. V was shortened by 4 bases and J by 8 bases, with 9 bases between the two germline ends. CDR3 bases: TGCGCCAGCAGTCGCTCTTGGCACACCATATATTTT. Protein product: CASSRSWHTIYF.

About this clone itself: The same CDR3 is also encoded by other DNA sequences in this sample. This chain uses TRBV9 with TRBJ2-1; tentative D call: TRBD1 (5 bases). The CDR3 is made up of 15 amino acids. The V gene's germline CDR1 is SGDLS and CDR2 YYNGEE. V dropped 0 bases and J dropped 0 bases, with 7 bases sitting between them. The CDR3 DNA sequence: TGTGCCAGCAGCGTAGGACAGAGCTCCTACAATGAGCAGTTCTTC. As protein: CASSVGQSSYNEQFF.

This chain connects TRBV7-2 to TRBJ2-7, with unresolved D. CDR1 SGHTA and CDR2 FQGNSA come from the germline V gene. The V end lost 2 bases, the J end lost 3 bases, and 8 bases lay between the germline ends. This CDR3 spans 13 amino acids. The CDR3 loop reads CASSLSFGYEQYF. The CDR3 DNA reads as TGTGCCAGCAGCTTAAGCTTCGGCTACGAGCAGTACTTC.

This clone has a handful of counts. V and J are TRBV6-5 and TRBJ1-4; possible D gene TRBD1, 6 bases. Trimming took off 0 bases at V and 8 bases at J, with 10 bases between the two ends. Germline-derived CDR1 and CDR2 are MNHEY and SVGAGI. The CDR3 totals 14 residues. The CDR3 nucleotides read TGTGCCAGCAGTTACTCCGGGACATACGAAAAACTGTTTTTT. As protein: CASSYSGTYEKLFF.

V usage is TRBV7-9 and J usage is TRBJ1-3; D remains unclear. CDR3 length: 17 residues. Trimming cost V 1 base and J 0 bases, with 13 bases left between them. The germline V gene encodes CDR1 SEHNR and CDR2 FQNEAQ (reference sequence). Written as DNA, the CDR3 is TGTGCCAGCAGCTTAGTACTCCGGAGCAACTCTGGAAACACCATATATTTT. It codes for CASSLVLRSNSGNTIYF.

This chain uses TRBV28 with TRBJ2-5, with 7 bases aligning to TRBD2. CDR3 length: 14 residues. Trimming removed 4 bases from V and 7 bases from J; junction bases left unmatched: 9. Germline CDR1 is MDHEN and CDR2 is SYDVKM. CDR3 residues: CASSSSGKSGTQYF. The CDR3, as DNA: TGTGCCAGCAGTTCGAGCGGGAAATCCGGGACCCAGTACTTC.

As regards this clone: A read error may produce the germline difference seen at one junction end. The V gene is TRBV9, the J gene TRBJ2-7; possible D gene TRBD2, 6 bases. The germline gives CDR1 SGDLS, CDR2 YYNGEE. This CDR3 comprises 12 residues. For the CDR3, the DNA is TGTGCCAGCAGCGACGGACTAACCCCCCCAGACTTC. It translates to CASSDGLTPPDF.

The V gene is TRBV7-2, the J gene TRBJ1-5, with D perhaps matching TRBD1 (6 bases). The CDR3 is 14 residues long. The germline CDR1 and CDR2 sequences are SGHTA and FQGNSA. Trimming shortened V by 5 bases and J by 4 bases, and 12 bases separated the two germline ends. In DNA form, the CDR3 reads TGTGCCAGCAGCATGCAGCAGGGGAATCAGCCCCAGCATTTT. Its protein is CASSMQQGNQPQHF.